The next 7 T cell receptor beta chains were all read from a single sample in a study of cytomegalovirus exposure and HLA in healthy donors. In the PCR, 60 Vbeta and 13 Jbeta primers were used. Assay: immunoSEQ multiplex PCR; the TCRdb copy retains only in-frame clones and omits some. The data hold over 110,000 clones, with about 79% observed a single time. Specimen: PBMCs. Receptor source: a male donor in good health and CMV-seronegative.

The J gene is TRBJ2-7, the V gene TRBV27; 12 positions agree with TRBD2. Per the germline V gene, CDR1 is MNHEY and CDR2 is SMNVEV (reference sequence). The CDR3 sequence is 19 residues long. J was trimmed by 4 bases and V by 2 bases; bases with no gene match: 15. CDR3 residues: CASSLRSRLAGGPGYEQYF. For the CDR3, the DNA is TGTGCCAGCAGTTTAAGGAGTCGGCTAGCGGGAGGGCCGGGGTACGAGCAGTACTTC.

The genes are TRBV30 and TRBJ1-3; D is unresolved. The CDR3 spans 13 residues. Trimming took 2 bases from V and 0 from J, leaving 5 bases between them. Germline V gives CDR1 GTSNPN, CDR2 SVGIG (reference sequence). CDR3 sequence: CAWSPHSGNTIYF. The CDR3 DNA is TGTGCCTGGAGTCCCCACTCTGGAAACACCATATATTTT. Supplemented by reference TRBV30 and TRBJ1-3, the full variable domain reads SQTIHQWPATLVQPVGSPLSLECTVEGTSNPNLYWYRQAAGRGLQLLFYSVGIGQISSEVPQNLSASRPQDRQFILSSKKLLLSDSGFYLCAWSPHSGNTIYFGEGSWLTVV.

This chain's CDR3 is CASSSGQRSQPQHF. The CDR3, as DNA: TGTGCCAGCAGCTCGGGACAGAGGAGTCAGCCCCAGCATTTT. The chain employs TRBV7-9 and TRBJ1-5; 7 bases are a match to TRBD1. Trimming removed 4 bases from V and 6 bases from J; junction bases left unmatched: 6. CDR1 is SEHNR and CDR2 is FQNEAQ in the germline V gene (reference sequence). The CDR3 runs 14 residues.

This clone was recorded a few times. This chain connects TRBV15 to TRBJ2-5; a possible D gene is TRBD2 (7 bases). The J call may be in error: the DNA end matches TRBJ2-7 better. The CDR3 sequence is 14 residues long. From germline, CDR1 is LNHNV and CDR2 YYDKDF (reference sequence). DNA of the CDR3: TGTGCCACCAGCGGAGGGGGGGACGTCTACGAGCAGTACTTC. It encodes CATSGGGDVYEQYF.

The CDR3 is CAIRDSRILYNEQFF. The DNA for the CDR3 is TGTGCCATTCGGGACTCCAGAATCCTTTACAATGAGCAGTTCTTC. The genes are TRBV10-3 and TRBJ2-1, with D possibly matching TRBD2 (6 bases). The CDR3 spans 15 residues. Trimming pared 9 bases from V and 4 bases from J, leaving 19 bases between. Germline-derived CDR1 and CDR2 are ENHRY and SYGVKD.

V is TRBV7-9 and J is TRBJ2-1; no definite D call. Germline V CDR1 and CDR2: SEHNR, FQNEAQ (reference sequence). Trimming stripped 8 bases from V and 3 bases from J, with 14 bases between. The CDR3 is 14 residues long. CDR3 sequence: CASRTSQDYNEQFF. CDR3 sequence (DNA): TGTGCCAGCCGTACCTCCCAGGACTACAATGAGCAGTTCTTC.

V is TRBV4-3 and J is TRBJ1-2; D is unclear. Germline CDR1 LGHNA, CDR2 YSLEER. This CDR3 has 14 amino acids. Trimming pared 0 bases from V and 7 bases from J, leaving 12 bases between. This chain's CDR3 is CASSQDRTSFGYTF. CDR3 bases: TGCGCCAGCAGCCAAGATCGAACGAGTTTTGGCTACACCTTC.